These 21 T cell receptor beta chains were all obtained from the same sample, sequenced in a study of T cells after somatic rescue of genetic block. The protocol was immunoSEQ multiplex PCR, while the TCRdb copy is restricted to in-frame clones and leaves out a portion. The data show some 15,000 clones, roughly 70% seen once. The sequencing input was peripheral blood mononuclear cells (PBMCs). The receptors derive from a man between 18 and 35 years old.

The chain combines TRBV7-6 with TRBJ2-7; TRBD2 agrees at 8 bases. This CDR3 contains 15 residues. Trimming at V came to 4 bases and at J to 5 bases, leaving 10 bases not matched to a gene. The germline gives CDR1 SGHVS, CDR2 FNYEAQ. CDR3 bases: TGTGCCAGCAGCTCTGGACTAGCTGTAAGGAACGAGCAGTACTTC. It yields the protein CASSSGLAVRNEQYF.

This clone was detected a few times. The rearrangement links TRBV6-6 to TRBJ1-2, with 10 bases aligning to TRBD1. Germline values: CDR1 MNHNY, CDR2 SVGAGI (reference sequence). The trim removed 5 bases at V and 8 bases at J, leaving 8 bases unmatched. The CDR3 extends over 14 amino acids. CDR3 region: CASSPTGGKGGYTF. The CDR3 coding sequence is TGTGCCAGCAGTCCGACAGGGGGCAAAGGAGGCTACACCTTC.

The rearrangement uses TRBV6-6 and TRBJ2-3; unclear D gene. The germline V gene has CDR1 MNHNY and CDR2 SVGAGI (reference sequence). V lost 0 bases and J lost 1, with 8 bases in between. This CDR3 has 15 amino acids. For the CDR3, the DNA is TGTGCCAGCAGTTACTCGAGACGGGGCACAGATACGCAGTATTTT. Translation: CASSYSRRGTDTQYF.

The V gene is TRBV7-9, the J gene TRBJ1-2; 11 bases agree with TRBD1. The CDR3 covers 14 residues. V was clipped by 2 bases and J by 7 bases; unmatched bases: 3. Germline assignment: CDR1 SEHNR and CDR2 FQNEAQ (reference sequence). The CDR3 protein is CASSLWTGGLGYTF. CDR3 nucleotide sequence: TGTGCCAGCAGCTTATGGACAGGGGGCCTTGGCTACACCTTC.

The J gene is TRBJ1-1, the V gene TRBV19, with TRBD1 as a possible D gene (5 bases). Trimming removed 7 bases from V and 1 base from J, with 19 bases in between. Germline assignment: CDR1 LNHDA and CDR2 SQIVND (reference sequence). This CDR3 contains 16 residues. CDR3 protein: CASKPRRTGRNTEAFF. The CDR3 nucleotides read TGTGCCAGTAAACCCCGACGGACGGGGCGGAACACTGAAGCTTTCTTT.

V is TRBV30 and J is TRBJ2-3; 7 bases are shared with TRBD2. After removal of 0 bases from V and 5 bases from J, the junction contained 5 bases not matched to a gene. CDR3 size: 14 residues. Germline V lookup: CDR1 GTSNPN, CDR2 SVGIG (reference sequence). The CDR3 region has the DNA TGTGCCTGGAGTGTACCAGGGAGGGGAGATACGCAGTATTTT. Translation: CAWSVPGRGDTQYF.

The rearrangement uses TRBV6-5 and TRBJ2-1; D could derive from TRBD1 or TRBD2 (5 bases each). The CDR3 extends over 14 amino acids. Germline CDR1 is MNHEY and CDR2 is SVGAGI. V was clipped by 0 bases and J by 6 bases, with 9 bases between them. CDR3 sequence: CASSYSGAPNEQFF. The CDR3 coding sequence is TGTGCCAGCAGTTACTCCGGGGCACCCAATGAGCAGTTCTTC.

The gene calls are TRBV19 and TRBJ1-1, with 7 bases aligning to TRBD1. Germline assignment: CDR1 LNHDA and CDR2 SQIVND (reference sequence). CDR3 length equals 16 residues. V was pared by 3 bases and J by 3 bases, with 10 bases of the junction left unmatched. CDR3 DNA: TGTGCCAGTAGTATTCCTTACAGGGGTAGGGACACTGAAGCTTTCTTT. This codes for CASSIPYRGRDTEAFF.

The chain couples TRBV27 to TRBJ2-7; D gene uncertain. The CDR3 is made up of 12 amino acids. Germline CDR1 MNHEY, CDR2 SMNVEV (reference sequence). Trimming shortened V by 8 bases and J by 2 bases, and 10 bases separated the two germline ends. The CDR3 nucleotides read TGTGCCAGCTCGCGCGGAGCCTACGAGCAGTACTTC. Protein: CASSRGAYEQYF.

This clone was found once. The V and J genes are TRBV7-9 and TRBJ1-2; tentatively, D is TRBD1 (5 bases). Trimming took 3 bases from V and 14 from J, leaving 13 bases between them. CDR1 SEHNR and CDR2 FQNEAQ come from the germline V gene (reference sequence). CDR3 length equals 11 residues. The CDR3 sequence: CASSFDSPLTF. DNA of the CDR3: TGTGCCAGCAGCTTTGACAGCCCCTTGACCTTC. Full variable domain (remainder filled in from reference TRBV7-9 and TRBJ1-2): DTGVSQNPRHKITKRGQNVTFRCDPISEHNRLYWYRQTLGQGPEFLTYFQNEAQLEKSRLLSDRFSAERPKGSFSTLEIQRTEQGDSAMYLCASSFDSPLTFGSGTRLTVV.

This clone was counted a few times. The chain employs TRBV29-1 and TRBJ2-1, with 11 bases that match TRBD2. V shed 7 bases and J 5 bases; nucleotides not matched to a gene: 4. The germline V gene encodes CDR1 SQVTM and CDR2 ANQGSEA. CDR3 length: 13 residues. In DNA form, the CDR3 reads TGCAGCGCCGGGACTAGCGGAAACAATGAGCAGTTCTTC. This encodes CSAGTSGNNEQFF.

The rearrangement links TRBV23-1 to TRBJ2-5, with 7 bases identical to TRBD1. TRBV23-1 is designated an ORF whose function remains uncertain. V was clipped by 1 base and J by 1 base; unmatched bases: 6. CDR3 size: 16 residues. The CDR3 here is CASSQYRQGPQETQYF. The CDR3 coding sequence is TGCGCCAGCAGTCAATACAGACAGGGACCCCAAGAGACCCAGTACTTC.

The chain links TRBV29-1 to TRBJ2-7; D is uncertain. The CDR3 loop spans 12 amino acids. Germline CDR1 and CDR2: SQVTM and ANQGSEA. V dropped 4 bases and J dropped 3 bases, with 10 bases sitting between them. CDR3 sequence (DNA): TGCAGCGTTGTGGACGGGCGCTACGAGCAGTACTTC. Translation: CSVVDGRYEQYF.

On this clone: This probably arose from a read error, given a far larger clone one base away. The V and J genes are TRBV5-4 and TRBJ1-2, with D unclear. CDR3 size: 11 residues. V lost 4 bases and J 1 base, leaving 2 bases between the germline ends. Germline V gene lookup returns CDR1 SGHNT and CDR2 YYREEE (reference sequence). The CDR3 coding sequence is TGTGCCAGCAGCCATAACTATGGCTACACCTTC. Its translation is CASSHNYGYTF.

The table lists this clone with a few counts. The chain carries TRBV5-1 and TRBJ2-7, with D hard to call. Germline V gene data show CDR1 as SGHRS and CDR2 as YFSETQ. V was trimmed by 0 bases and J by 0 bases, leaving 13 bases between them. The CDR3 totals 16 residues. The CDR3 is CASSLAHRDYSYEQYF. CDR3 coding DNA: TGCGCCAGCAGCTTGGCCCACAGAGATTACTCCTACGAGCAGTACTTC.

The rearrangement uses TRBV28 and TRBJ1-1, with D tentatively TRBD1 (6 bases). Looked up from germline, CDR1 is MDHEN and CDR2 is SYDVKM. V gave up 2 bases and J gave up 1 base, with 14 bases separating them. The CDR3 consists of 16 residues. The CDR3 DNA reads TGTGCCAGCAGTTTAGATCGGACAGAGGGGAACACTGAAGCTTTCTTT. Its protein is CASSLDRTEGNTEAFF.

The J gene is TRBJ2-5, the V gene TRBV9, with D possibly being TRBD2 (5 bases). The V end lost 5 bases, the J end lost 0 bases, and 14 bases lay between the germline ends. The CDR3 covers 15 residues. Germline CDR1 reads SGDLS; CDR2 reads YYNGEE. The CDR3 loop is CASRHTEEDQETQYF. In DNA form, the CDR3 reads TGTGCCAGCAGGCACACGGAGGAGGACCAAGAGACCCAGTACTTC.

The chain uses TRBV30 and TRBJ2-1; D is uncertain. Per germline, CDR1 GTSNPN and CDR2 SVGIG (reference sequence). V lost 0 bases, J lost 5 bases, and 8 bases lay in between. This CDR3 comprises 13 residues. The CDR3 region has the DNA TGTGCCTGGAGTGTAAGCCGGAACAATGAGCAGTTCTTC. Translated, it gives CAWSVSRNNEQFF.

In its sample, this clone was seen a few times. The chain links TRBV7-9 to TRBJ2-2, with TRBD1 as a possible D gene (6 bases). Looked up from germline, CDR1 is SEHNR and CDR2 is FQNEAQ (reference sequence). Trimming cost V 5 bases and J 2 bases, with 12 bases left between them. This CDR3 spans 15 amino acids. This chain's CDR3 is CASSRQEINTGELFF. In DNA, the CDR3 is TGTGCCAGCAGCCGACAGGAGATTAACACCGGGGAGCTGTTTTTT.

The chain uses TRBV5-4 and TRBJ2-6; D unclear. The ends were cut back, 0 bases at V and 2 bases at J, with 6 bases in the middle. This CDR3 is built from 15 residues. Germline loops: CDR1 SGHNT, CDR2 YYREEE (reference sequence). CDR3 nucleotide sequence: TGTGCCAGCAGCTTGGCAGTCCCTGGGGCCAACGTCCTGACTTTC. Translating gives CASSLAVPGANVLTF.

This clone was detected ten times or more. The genes are TRBV6-6 and TRBJ1-5; possibly TRBD1 for D (5 bases). V gave up 2 bases and J gave up 3 bases, with 14 bases separating them. The CDR3 loop spans 16 amino acids. Germline V gene sequence: CDR1 MNHNY, CDR2 SVGAGI (reference sequence). CDR3 in amino acids: CASSYPAGGLNQPQHF. DNA of the CDR3: TGTGCCAGCAGTTACCCCGCGGGGGGACTCAATCAGCCCCAGCATTTT.